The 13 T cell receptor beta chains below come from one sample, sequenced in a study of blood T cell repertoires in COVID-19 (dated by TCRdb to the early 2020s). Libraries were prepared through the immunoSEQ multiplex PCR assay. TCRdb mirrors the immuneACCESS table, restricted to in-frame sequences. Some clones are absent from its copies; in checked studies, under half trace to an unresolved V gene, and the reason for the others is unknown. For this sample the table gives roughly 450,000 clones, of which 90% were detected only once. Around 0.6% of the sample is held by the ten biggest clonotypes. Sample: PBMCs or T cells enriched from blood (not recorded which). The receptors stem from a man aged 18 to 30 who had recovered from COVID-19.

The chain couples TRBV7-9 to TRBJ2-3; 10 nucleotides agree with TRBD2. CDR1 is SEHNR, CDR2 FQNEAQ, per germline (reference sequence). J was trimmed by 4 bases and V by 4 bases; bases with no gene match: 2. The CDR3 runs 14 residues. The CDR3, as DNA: TGTGCCAGCAGCTCTAGCGGGAGTGCAGATACGCAGTATTTT. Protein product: CASSSSGSADTQYF.

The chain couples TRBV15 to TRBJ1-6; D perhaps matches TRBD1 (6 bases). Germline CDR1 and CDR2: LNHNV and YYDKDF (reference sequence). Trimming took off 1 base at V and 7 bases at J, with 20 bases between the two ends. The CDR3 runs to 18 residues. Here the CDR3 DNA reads TGTGCCACCAGCAGAGTTTTGTGGGGGCGGTCGGGAAATTCACCCCTCCACTTT. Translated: CATSRVLWGRSGNSPLHF.

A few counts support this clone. The CDR3 reads CASSQIYRGMNTEAFF. The CDR3 DNA follows: TGCGCCAGCAGCCAAATTTACAGGGGTATGAACACTGAAGCTTTCTTT. This chain joins TRBV4-1 and TRBJ1-1; 7 bases line up with TRBD1. CDR1 MGHRA and CDR2 YSYEKL come from the germline V gene. This CDR3 has 16 residues. J gave up 0 bases and V 2 bases, and 6 bases lay outside the gene matches.

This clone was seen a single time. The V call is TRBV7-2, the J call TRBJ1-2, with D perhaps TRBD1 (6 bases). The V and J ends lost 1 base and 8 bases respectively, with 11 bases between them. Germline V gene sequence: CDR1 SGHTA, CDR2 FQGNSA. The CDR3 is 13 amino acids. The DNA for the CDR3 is TGTGCCAGCAGCTTAGTAGGGGGAAGAGGCTACACCTTC. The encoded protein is CASSLVGGRGYTF.

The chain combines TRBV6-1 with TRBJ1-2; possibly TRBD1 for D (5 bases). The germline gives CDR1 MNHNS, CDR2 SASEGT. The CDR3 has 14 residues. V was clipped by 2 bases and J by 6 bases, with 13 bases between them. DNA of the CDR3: TGTGCCAGCAGTGAACGGGGGAGGGCGGATGGCTACACCTTC. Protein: CASSERGRADGYTF.

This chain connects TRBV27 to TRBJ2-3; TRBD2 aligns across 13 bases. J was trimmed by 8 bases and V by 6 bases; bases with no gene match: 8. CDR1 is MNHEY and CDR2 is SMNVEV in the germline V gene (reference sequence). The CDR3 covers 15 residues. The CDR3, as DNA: TGTGCCAGCAGCCCCGGACTAGCGGGAGAAGTTACGCAGTATTTT. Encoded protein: CASSPGLAGEVTQYF.

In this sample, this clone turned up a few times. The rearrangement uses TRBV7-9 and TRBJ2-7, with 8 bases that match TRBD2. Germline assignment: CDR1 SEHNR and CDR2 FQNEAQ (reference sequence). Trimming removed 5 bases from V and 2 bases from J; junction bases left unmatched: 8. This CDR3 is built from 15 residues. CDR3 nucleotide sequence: TGTGCCAGCAGCCTTGGGGTAGCGGGAACCTACGAGCAGTACTTC. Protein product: CASSLGVAGTYEQYF.

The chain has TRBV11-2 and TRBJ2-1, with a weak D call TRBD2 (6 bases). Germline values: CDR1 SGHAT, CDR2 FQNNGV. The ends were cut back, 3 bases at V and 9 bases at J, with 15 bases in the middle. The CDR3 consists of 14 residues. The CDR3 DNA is TGTGCCAGCAGCTTTTCTCCGGGGGACGGTGAGCAGTTCTTC. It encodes CASSFSPGDGEQFF.

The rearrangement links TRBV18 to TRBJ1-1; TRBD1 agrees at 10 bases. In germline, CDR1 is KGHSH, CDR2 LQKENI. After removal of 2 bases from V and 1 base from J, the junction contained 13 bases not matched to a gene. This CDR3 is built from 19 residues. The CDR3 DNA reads TGTGCCAGCTCACCATTCGGGCCGGGACAGGGGAAGAGGAACACTGAAGCTTTCTTT. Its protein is CASSPFGPGQGKRNTEAFF. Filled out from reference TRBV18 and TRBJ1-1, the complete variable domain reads NAGVMQNPRHLVRRRGQEARLRCSPMKGHSHVYWYRQLPEEGLKFMVYLQKENIIDESGMPKERFSAEFPKEGPSILRIQQVVRGDSAAYFCASSPFGPGQGKRNTEAFFGQGTRLTVV.

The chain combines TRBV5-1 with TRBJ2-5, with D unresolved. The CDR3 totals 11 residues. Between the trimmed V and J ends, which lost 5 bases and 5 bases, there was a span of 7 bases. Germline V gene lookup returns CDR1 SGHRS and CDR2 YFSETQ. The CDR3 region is CASRFRETQYF. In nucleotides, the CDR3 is TGCGCCAGCAGGTTCAGGGAGACCCAGTACTTC.

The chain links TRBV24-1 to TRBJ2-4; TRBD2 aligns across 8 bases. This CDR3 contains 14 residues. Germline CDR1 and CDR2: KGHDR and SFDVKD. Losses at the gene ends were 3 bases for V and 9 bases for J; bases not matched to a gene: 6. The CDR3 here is CATSDAGLDGIQYF. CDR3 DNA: TGTGCCACCAGTGATGCGGGACTAGACGGCATTCAGTACTTC.

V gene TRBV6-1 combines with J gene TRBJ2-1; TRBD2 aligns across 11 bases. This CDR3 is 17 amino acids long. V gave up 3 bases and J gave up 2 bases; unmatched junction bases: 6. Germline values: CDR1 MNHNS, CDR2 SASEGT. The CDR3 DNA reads TGTGCCAGCAGTGAGTTCCTAGCGGGGGGAGCCTACAATGAGCAGTTCTTC. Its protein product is CASSEFLAGGAYNEQFF.

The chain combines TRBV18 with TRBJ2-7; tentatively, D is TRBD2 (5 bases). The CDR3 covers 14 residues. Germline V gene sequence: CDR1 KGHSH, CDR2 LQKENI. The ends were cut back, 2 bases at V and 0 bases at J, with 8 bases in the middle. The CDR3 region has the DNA TGTGCCAGCTCACCAGCGGGCAGCTCCTACGAGCAGTACTTC. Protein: CASSPAGSSYEQYF.